Described below is a single TCR beta chain sequence and its context. This sample was taken from a study of T cell responses to AZD1222 COVID-19 vaccine. Libraries were prepared by immunoSEQ multiplex PCR; TCRdb keeps only in-frame clonotypes and omits some of them. The sample yields 60,000 or so clones, around 80% seen once. Germline V gene data show CDR1 as LGHDT and CDR2 as YNNKEL (reference sequence). J lost 8 bases, V lost 0 bases, and 3 bases had no gene match. This CDR3 has 13 residues. The J gene is TRBJ1-2, the V gene TRBV3-1 (or the pseudogene TRBV3-2), with TRBD1 matching 7 bases. This sequence originates from an adult in good health. The sequenced sample was peripheral blood, obtained on day 0 of AZD1222 vaccination. Written as DNA, the CDR3 is TGTGCCAGCAGCCAAGACAGGGGGGTAGGCTACACCTTC. Translated: CASSQDRGVGYTF.